This TCR beta chain was sequenced for a study of control samples from healthy donors and cancer patients. This clone was detected only a few times. This CDR3 has 15 amino acids. The V end was cut by 3 bases, the J end by 1 base, with 12 bases between. Germline loops: CDR1 KGHSH, CDR2 LQKENI. Profiled with immunoSEQ multiplex PCR; TCRdb holds only in-frame clones, not every one. This table has more than 95,000 clones, over 85% appearing once. This sequence originates from a man between 18 and 35 years old in good health. The genes are TRBV18 and TRBJ1-1, with D perhaps matching TRBD1 (6 bases). Sequenced input: blood. CDR3 DNA: TGTGCCAGCTCACCTAAACAGGGTAAGAACACTGAAGCTTTCTTT. Its protein is CASSPKQGKNTEAFF.